This T cell receptor beta chain stems from a study of T cell repertoires in cytomegalovirus infection (dated by TCRdb to the late 2010s). Study-level background: Recently identified HLA-C-restricted CMV epitopes, whose presentation resists viral immunomodulation, were targeted by peptide stimulations together with well-studied HLA-B-restricted epitopes. The HLA type of each donor mattered for the analysis, because public TCR beta signatures pointed to carriage of CMV infection along with the matching HLA type.

Sequenced using an Illumina HiSeq 1500. Using fastp trimming at Q25 and MiXCR clonotype assembly, TCRdb reanalyzed the public sequencing data and kept in-frame beta chains. One record per CDR3 amino acid sequence lists the most common genes and DNA. Within this sample are approximately 590,000 distinct CDR3 sequences, with approximately 40% of them counted one time only. The top ten clones comprise 48% of the sample. As for this clonotype: No antigen is known for it. No much larger clonotype is one base removed from it; base qualities were not supplied.

The treatment or condition label on this specimen signifies: in vitro stimulation with specific CMV peptide epitopes to enrich CMV-specific T cells. The investigation overall reported the following: The ex vivo response was dominated by HLA-C-restricted CMV-specific TCR beta clonotypes, which also provided the single most frequent clonotype in two of eight donors. In both this cohort and an independent cohort of 350 to 400 donors, the cumulative frequency of public TCR beta family members distinguished carriers of CMV infection plus the relevant HLA type.

Sequences LNHNV (CDR1) and YYDKDF (CDR2) are obtained from the germline V gene (reference sequence). V loses 4 bases, J loses 6 bases, and the germline ends lie 15 bases apart. Measured from the cysteine to the phenylalanine, the CDR3 is 14 residues long. The sequence is cut down to CDR3 DNA, 42 bases in frame from base 1. The chain employs TRBV15 and TRBJ1-2; a tentative D call is TRBD1 (6 bases match). This receptor was identified in a human donor in good health (CMV status not recorded). Some clones in this sample may be carry-over from other donors' samples. Sequenced material: cultured PBMCs, taken from culture after CMV antigen stimulation. The nucleotide sequence is TGTGCCACCAGCATCCGAGGGGGGAATGATGGCTACACCTTC. Its translation reads: CATSIRGGNDGYTF. Here the CDR3 is joined to the reference TRBV15 and TRBJ1-2 genes, and the full variable domain is: DAMVIQNPRYQVTQFGKPVTLSCSQTLNHNVMYWYQQKSSQAPKLLFHYYDKDFNNEADTPDNFQSRRPNTSFCFLDIRSPGLGDTAMYLCATSIRGGNDGYTFGSGTRLTVV.